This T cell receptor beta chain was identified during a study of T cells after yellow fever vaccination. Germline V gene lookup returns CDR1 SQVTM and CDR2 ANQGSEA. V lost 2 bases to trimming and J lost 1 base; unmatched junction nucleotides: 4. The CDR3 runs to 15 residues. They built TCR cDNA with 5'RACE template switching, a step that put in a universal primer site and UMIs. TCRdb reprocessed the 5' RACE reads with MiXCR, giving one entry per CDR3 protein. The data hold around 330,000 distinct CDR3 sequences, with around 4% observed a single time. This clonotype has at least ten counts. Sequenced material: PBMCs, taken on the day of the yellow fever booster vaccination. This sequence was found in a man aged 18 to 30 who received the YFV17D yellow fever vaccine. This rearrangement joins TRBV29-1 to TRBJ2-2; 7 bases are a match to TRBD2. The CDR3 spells CSVESGRGNTGELFF. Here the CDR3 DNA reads TGCAGCGTTGAATCGGGGAGGGGGAACACCGGGGAGCTGTTTTTT.